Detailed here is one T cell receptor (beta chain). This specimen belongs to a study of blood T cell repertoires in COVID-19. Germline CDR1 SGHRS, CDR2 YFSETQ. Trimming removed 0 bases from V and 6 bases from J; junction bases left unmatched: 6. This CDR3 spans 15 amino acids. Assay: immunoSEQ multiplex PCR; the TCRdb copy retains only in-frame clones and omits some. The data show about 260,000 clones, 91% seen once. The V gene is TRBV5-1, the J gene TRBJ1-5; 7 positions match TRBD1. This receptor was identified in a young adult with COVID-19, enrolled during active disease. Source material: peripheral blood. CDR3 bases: TGCGCCAGCAGCTTGGGACAGGGTGGCAGTCAGCCCCAGCATTTT. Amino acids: CASSLGQGGSQPQHF.